This TCR beta chain was captured in a study of identical twins (dated by TCRdb to the mid-2010s). In terms of the full investigation: TCR alpha and beta repertoires from monozygotic twins, unrelated adults of various ages and cord blood were deep-sequenced to test whether fetal clonotypes persist. To rule out contamination, the twin experiments were replicated at different times with different library preparation protocols.

Points the paper makes about the study in general: Compared with coincidental sharing between unrelated individuals, out-of-frame TCR alpha sequences shared between twins had an excess of sequences with low generation probability. A weaker excess of twin sharing was found in beta out-of-frame sequences because the signal-to-noise ratio was lowered by fewer shared sequences. Invariant T cells such as MAIT and iNKT could partly confound zero-insertion analyses, though diverse VJ usage argued against this for most clonotypes. Abundant cord blood beta clonotypes had fewer insertions, young adult naive repertoires showed a similar but weaker trend, and memory repertoires showed no such trend. In monozygotic twins, out-of-frame TCR alpha sharing was systematically underestimated by recombination models, although the models agreed with sharing between unrelated individuals. Because the same donors could not be followed over many years, the conclusions relied on cross-sectional statistical analysis.

The library came from 5' RACE. TCRdb lists the instrument as Illumina HiSeq 2000. Template switching introduced a universal primer binding site; the final cDNA contained a unique molecular identifier, enabling accurate counting of TCR cDNA molecules. First-strand cDNA for TCR alpha and beta chains was synthesized from specific primers in the conserved constant-segment region. To control for contamination, every cDNA library was double barcoded, receiving both a SMART-Mk sample barcode and Illumina barcodes. TruSeq adapter sequences along with Illumina sample barcodes were introduced in two successive PCR steps. The TCR alpha and beta cDNA libraries were sequenced on the Illumina HiSeq platform using custom primers. The original pipeline was this. Raw reads were processed with MiGEC to extract unique molecular identifiers, and MiXCR was used to determine CDR3 positions. For each individual, recombination models were inferred using an EM algorithm with the repgenHMM and IGoR tools. Shared clonotype analysis was performed with the tcR package in R, normalizing sharing by the product of cloneset sizes. To study raw recombination without the effects of thymic and clonal selection, out-of-frame nonproductive sequences were analyzed. The public sequencing data were trimmed at Q25 with fastp and processed into clonotypes with MiXCR by TCRdb, which kept only in-frame beta chains. Rows matching on CDR3 protein sequence are summarized as one entry with the most common DNA and genes. TCRdb assigned the V and J calls; the authors' analysis was not used. This sample holds about 220,000 distinct CDR3 sequences; roughly 9.4% were observed only once. Together, the top ten hold 5.1% of the sample.

This clonotype was counted many times. No antigen is known for it. Base-call qualities are not available, and no considerably larger clone is one nucleotide away. Only healthy Caucasian donors were included. Using Miltenyi CD45RO+ enrichment and human naive T-cell isolation kits, memory (CD45RO+) and naive T cells were isolated from PBMC. The germline V end is reduced by 4 bases and the J end by 6 bases; junction bases left unmatched: 6. According to the germline V gene (reference sequence), CDR1 reads DFQATT and CDR2 reads SNEGSKA. The CDR3 goes from the cysteine to the phenylalanine over 15 residues. The only DNA kept is the CDR3, 45 bases in frame from the first base.

Recombination connected TRBV20-1 to TRBJ2-3; the central 14 bases match TRBD2. The sequenced material came from memory (CD45RO+) T cells sorted from blood. The sample's cell subset or site, from its label and the paper: CD45RO+ enriched T cells. The sequence derives from a woman in her late teens or twenties in good health. For the CDR3, the sequence is CSAKPGLAGEDTQYF. The nucleotide sequence is given as TGCAGTGCTAAACCGGGACTAGCGGGAGAGGATACGCAGTATTTT.